These 29 T cell receptor beta chains were all obtained from the same sample, sequenced in a study of Ad26.COV2.S vaccination and SARS-CoV-2 variants. Generated by immunoSEQ multiplex PCR, the TCRdb table keeps only in-frame clones and is missing some. Counted here are roughly 380,000 clones, around 86% occurring once; the ten biggest clones make up 3.4%. Sample treatment: roughly 19 received Ad26.COV2.S at low or high dose, single or two shots; 5 received placebo; per-sample allocation not given. The samples were gathered on day 63 after the first injection of vaccine or placebo. Sequenced here: peripheral blood, sampled in a trial of Ad26.COV2.S vaccine versus placebo. The receptors derive from a person between 18 and 65 years old who received the Ad26.COV2.S COVID-19 vaccine or a placebo.

This clone was recorded only once. The chain carries TRBV5-5 and TRBJ2-2, with D tentatively TRBD1 (5 bases). Germline V gives CDR1 SGHKS, CDR2 YYEKEE (reference sequence). V lost 0 bases, J lost 5 bases, and 14 bases lay in between. This CDR3 has 16 amino acids. The CDR3 nucleotides read TGTGCCAGCAGCTTGGACAGGCCCGATCCTACCGGGGAGCTGTTTTTT. This translates into CASSLDRPDPTGELFF.

This clone has only one observation. The chain combines TRBV30 with TRBJ2-3, with D maybe TRBD2 (5 bases). Germline-derived CDR1 and CDR2 are GTSNPN and SVGIG (reference sequence). Trimming left V 7 bases short and J 0 bases short, with 11 bases between. The CDR3 totals 13 residues. In DNA, the CDR3 is TGTGCCTCACGAGGGAGTAGCACAGATACGCAGTATTTT. This translates into CASRGSSTDTQYF.

V usage is TRBV5-1 and J usage is TRBJ2-2; D remains ambiguous. Germline V gene data show CDR1 as SGHRS and CDR2 as YFSETQ. CDR3 length: 12 residues. Deletions cut 4 bases from V and 3 bases from J, with 4 bases between. The CDR3 region has the DNA TGCGCCAGCAGCCAATACACCGGGGAGCTGTTTTTT. As protein: CASSQYTGELFF.

V and J are TRBV6-4 and TRBJ1-1; TRBD1 matches 8 bases. The CDR3 length is 16 residues. J lost 14 bases, V lost 4 bases, and 21 bases had no gene match. CDR1 is MRHNA and CDR2 is SNTAGT in the germline V gene. This chain's CDR3 is CASSVQGQGLVILVFF. CDR3 nucleotides: TGTGCCAGCAGTGTCCAAGGACAGGGTCTGGTGATATTAGTGTTCTTT.

V usage is TRBV27 and J usage is TRBJ1-6; D is unclear. The CDR3 runs 14 residues. Germline-derived CDR1 and CDR2 are MNHEY and SMNVEV (reference sequence). V was pared by 2 bases and J by 3 bases, with 5 bases between. For the CDR3, the DNA is TGTGCCAGCAGTTTAAAAAACTATAATTCACCCCTCCACTTT. Translation gives CASSLKNYNSPLHF.

The gene calls are TRBV28 and TRBJ2-3; 10 nucleotides line up with TRBD2. Germline loops: CDR1 MDHEN, CDR2 SYDVKM. V gave up 3 bases and J gave up 5 bases; unmatched junction bases: 5. This CDR3 is 15 amino acids long. The CDR3 nucleotides read TGTGCCAGCAGTTTGGAGCGGGGGGGCCAAGATACGCAGTATTTT. It encodes CASSLERGGQDTQYF.

The chain links TRBV5-1 to TRBJ2-3; D is undetermined. The V end lost 0 bases, the J end lost 9 bases, and 8 bases lay between the germline ends. CDR1 and CDR2 (germline): SGHRS, YFSETQ. The CDR3 contains 12 residues. The DNA for the CDR3 is TGCGCCAGCAGCTTGGATCCCGGGACGCAGTATTTT. It encodes CASSLDPGTQYF.

The gene calls are TRBV3-1 (or the pseudogene TRBV3-2) and TRBJ1-2, with D perhaps TRBD1 (5 bases). This CDR3 is 14 amino acids long. Trimming shortened V by 1 base and J by 5 bases, and 11 bases separated the two germline ends. Germline V gene sequence: CDR1 LGHDT, CDR2 YNNKEL (reference sequence). The CDR3 here is CASSQAGVLYGYTF. The DNA of the CDR3 is TGTGCCAGCAGCCAAGCGGGGGTTCTTTATGGCTACACCTTC.

This clone appeared once. The chain combines TRBV6-1 with TRBJ2-7; 10 positions match TRBD2. V lost 2 bases to trimming and J lost 6 bases; unmatched junction nucleotides: 7. This CDR3 comprises 15 residues. Germline CDR1 MNHNS, CDR2 SASEGT. CDR3 sequence (DNA): TGTGCCAGCAGTGAAAGCGGGGGGGCCCTCCTCGAGCAGTACTTC. This codes for CASSESGGALLEQYF.

V and J are TRBV27 and TRBJ2-7; 7 positions match TRBD1. Trimming at V came to 6 bases and at J to 0 bases, leaving 5 bases not matched to a gene. The CDR3 spans 14 residues. Germline V gene data show CDR1 as MNHEY and CDR2 as SMNVEV (reference sequence). CDR3 DNA: TGTGCCAGCAGCCTGAACAGGGGCTCCTACGAGCAGTACTTC. Translated, it gives CASSLNRGSYEQYF.

V usage is TRBV9 and J usage is TRBJ2-4; D gene ambiguous. This CDR3 is 12 amino acids long. V dropped 1 base and J dropped 7 bases, with 6 bases sitting between them. CDR1 is SGDLS, CDR2 YYNGEE, per germline. In DNA form, the CDR3 reads TGTGCCAGCAGCGTACCCAGTAACATTCAGTACTTC. Translation: CASSVPSNIQYF.

J is TRBJ2-7 and V is TRBV4-1, with TRBD1 identical over 7 bases. V gave up 4 bases and J gave up 2 bases; unmatched junction bases: 17. The CDR3 contains 18 residues. Germline values: CDR1 MGHRA, CDR2 YSYEKL. In DNA form, the CDR3 reads TGCGCCAGCAGCCTTCCGGTTCCGACAGGGATTAGGACCTACGAGCAGTACTTC. Translated: CASSLPVPTGIRTYEQYF.

The V gene is TRBV7-2, the J gene TRBJ2-5, with D perhaps TRBD2 (6 bases). Germline lookup yields CDR1 SGHTA and CDR2 FQGNSA. V lost 3 bases and J lost 4, with 15 bases in between. CDR3 length: 15 amino acids. The CDR3 nucleotides are TGTGCCAGCAGCTTGGGAAGCGGGTTTCTAGAGACCCAGTACTTC. Its protein is CASSLGSGFLETQYF.

This chain uses TRBV3-1 (or the pseudogene TRBV3-2) with TRBJ2-3; D is unclear. Per the germline V gene, CDR1 is LGHDT and CDR2 is YNNKEL (reference sequence). The CDR3 totals 15 residues. With 0 bases removed from V and 2 bases from J, the gap between germline ends came to 9 bases. DNA of the CDR3: TGTGCCAGCAGCCAAGATTCGGCCTACACAGATACGCAGTATTTT. It encodes CASSQDSAYTDTQYF.

The chain carries TRBV7-2 and TRBJ1-2, with D possibly TRBD1 on 6 matching bases. Looked up from germline, CDR1 is SGHTA and CDR2 is FQGNSA. The V end was cut by 1 base, the J end by 2 bases, with 17 bases between. The CDR3 is made up of 17 amino acids. The CDR3 bases are TGTGCCAGCAGCTTAGAAGGGGGGTTTGGTAGCAACTATGGCTACACCTTC. It specifies CASSLEGGFGSNYGYTF.

This clone appeared a few times. The chain's CDR3 is CASTPRPSGGTGELFF. DNA for the CDR3: TGTGCCAGCACCCCTCGACCTAGCGGGGGCACCGGGGAGCTGTTTTTT. The chain has TRBV7-2 and TRBJ2-2, with TRBD2 identical over 10 bases. The CDR3 length is 16 residues. The J segment lost 4 bases and the V segment lost 7 bases, leaving 9 bases of the junction unmatched. Germline V gene lookup returns CDR1 SGHTA and CDR2 FQGNSA. Full variable domain (rest looked up from reference TRBV7-2 and TRBJ2-2): GAGVSQSPSNKVTEKGKDVELRCDPISGHTALYWYRQSLGQGLEFLIYFQGNSAPDKSGLPSDRFSAERTGGSVSTLTIQRTQQEDSAVYLCASTPRPSGGTGELFFGEGSRLTVL.

The gene calls are TRBV18 and TRBJ2-7; 8 bases are a match to TRBD1. Germline loops: CDR1 KGHSH, CDR2 LQKENI. The CDR3 is made up of 14 amino acids. V was clipped by 2 bases and J by 3 bases; unmatched bases: 3. The CDR3 sequence is CASSPSGQGYEQYF. The CDR3 nucleotides read TGTGCCAGCTCACCATCCGGACAGGGCTACGAGCAGTACTTC.

The rearrangement uses TRBV9 and TRBJ1-6, with 7 nucleotides matching TRBD1. CDR1 is SGDLS, CDR2 YYNGEE, per germline. The CDR3 totals 14 residues. V was pared by 4 bases and J by 7 bases, with 5 bases of the junction left unmatched. CDR3 nucleotide sequence: TGTGCCAGCAGCCTGGGACAGAACAATTCACCCCTCCACTTT. Its translation is CASSLGQNNSPLHF.

The chain joins TRBV7-9 to TRBJ1-2; D is uncertain. This CDR3 is built from 14 residues. Germline V gene sequence: CDR1 SEHNR, CDR2 FQNEAQ (reference sequence). Between the trimmed V and J ends, which lost 0 bases and 4 bases, there was a span of 9 bases. CDR3 sequence reads: CASSLAGQSYGYTF. CDR3 DNA sequence: TGTGCCAGCAGCTTAGCGGGCCAGTCCTATGGCTACACCTTC. The full variable domain, completed using reference TRBV7-9 and TRBJ1-2, is DTGVSQNPRHKITKRGQNVTFRCDPISEHNRLYWYRQTLGQGPEFLTYFQNEAQLEKSRLLSDRFSAERPKGSFSTLEIQRTEQGDSAMYLCASSLAGQSYGYTFGSGTRLTVV.

A note on this clone: Other DNA sequences in this specimen translate into the identical CDR3. The rearrangement uses TRBV4-3 and TRBJ1-4, with 7 bases fitting TRBD1. The CDR3 spans 14 residues. Trimming cost V 0 bases and J 8 bases; bases outside gene matches: 3. The V gene's germline CDR1 is LGHNA and CDR2 YSLEER. Here the CDR3 reads CASSQDRGREKLFF. The CDR3 DNA follows: TGCGCCAGCAGCCAAGACAGGGGGAGGGAAAAACTGTTTTTT.

The rearrangement links TRBV18 to TRBJ1-5, with 8 bases aligning to TRBD1. CDR3 length equals 20 residues. CDR1 and CDR2 from the germline V gene are KGHSH and LQKENI. J lost 0 bases, V lost 1 base, and 14 bases had no gene match. CDR3 nucleotide sequence: TGTGCCAGCTCACCACGTAACCAGGCAGGGGGCGGATATAGCAATCAGCCCCAGCATTTT. Residues: CASSPRNQAGGGYSNQPQHF.

This clone was seen a few times. The chain joins TRBV5-6 to TRBJ2-3; 11 nucleotides match TRBD2. CDR1 is SGHDT, CDR2 YYEEEE, per germline. The CDR3 covers 13 residues. Unmatched junction bases numbered 3, after V lost 5 bases and J lost 7 bases. The DNA for the CDR3 is TGTGCCAGCAGACTAGCGGGGGTGTATACGCAGTATTTT. This translates into CASRLAGVYTQYF.

This chain links TRBV5-1 with TRBJ1-3; TRBD1 is a possible D gene (5 bases). CDR3 length: 15 residues. Germline V gene data show CDR1 as SGHRS and CDR2 as YFSETQ. V gave up 4 bases and J gave up 0 bases, with 11 bases separating them. CDR3 in amino acids: CASSPGRGSGNTIYF. In DNA form, the CDR3 reads TGCGCCAGCAGCCCGGGACGTGGCTCTGGAAACACCATATATTTT.

The chain couples TRBV29-1 to TRBJ1-2, with 12 positions matching TRBD1. CDR1 and CDR2 from the germline V gene are SQVTM and ANQGSEA. The V segment lost 4 bases and the J segment 4 bases; nucleotides outside the gene matches: 7. The CDR3 is 15 residues long. Here the CDR3 reads CSVAPGTGGSYGYTF. The CDR3 DNA is TGCAGCGTTGCCCCCGGGACAGGGGGCAGCTATGGCTACACCTTC.

The rearrangement joins TRBV4-1 to TRBJ2-5; 11 positions match TRBD2. Germline V lookup: CDR1 MGHRA, CDR2 YSYEKL. The junction had 13 bases not matched to a gene; V was cut back by 8 bases and J by 2 bases. The CDR3 has 17 residues. The CDR3 nucleotides read TGCGCCAGCGCAAAGGCTAGCGGGGGGTCCCTACAAGAGACCCAGTACTTC. Protein: CASAKASGGSLQETQYF.

V is TRBV18 and J is TRBJ1-1, with no clear D. V shed 3 bases and J shed 2 bases, with 7 bases lying between them. The CDR3 has 13 amino acids. Germline CDR1 is KGHSH and CDR2 is LQKENI. The CDR3 coding sequence is TGTGCCAGCTCACCCGAGCGTAACACTGAAGCTTTCTTT. Translated, it gives CASSPERNTEAFF. Filled out from reference TRBV18 and TRBJ1-1, the complete variable domain reads NAGVMQNPRHLVRRRGQEARLRCSPMKGHSHVYWYRQLPEEGLKFMVYLQKENIIDESGMPKERFSAEFPKEGPSILRIQQVVRGDSAAYFCASSPERNTEAFFGQGTRLTVV.

The genes are TRBV2 and TRBJ2-3; D is undetermined. Germline CDR1 reads SNHLY; CDR2 reads FYNNEI. The CDR3 length is 14 residues. Deletions cut 5 bases from V and 6 bases from J, with 15 bases between. This CDR3 is CASSNLGVLDTQYF. The CDR3 bases are TGTGCCAGCAGTAACCTTGGGGTCCTCGATACGCAGTATTTT.

The gene calls are TRBV6-5 and TRBJ2-7, with a possible D match to TRBD2 (6 bases). The CDR3 runs 13 residues. Germline V CDR1 and CDR2: MNHEY, SVGAGI. With 7 bases removed from V and 0 bases from J, the gap between germline ends came to 10 bases. The CDR3 coding sequence is TGTGCCAGCATAGCGGAGACCTCCTACGAGCAGTACTTC. Protein sequence: CASIAETSYEQYF.

The V gene is TRBV18, the J gene TRBJ2-7; D tentatively fits TRBD1 or TRBD2 (5 bases each). CDR3 length equals 16 residues. V shed 5 bases and J shed 0 bases, with 17 bases lying between them. Germline loops: CDR1 KGHSH, CDR2 LQKENI. As DNA, the CDR3 is TGTGCCAGCTCAGCACGGGACCGTCCGAGCTCCTACGAGCAGTACTTC. Protein: CASSARDRPSSYEQYF.